These T cell receptor beta chains were read from a single sample in a study of T cell repertoires in cytomegalovirus infection. One entry per CDR3 protein, called by TCRdb with MiXCR from the reads. The sample has around 71,000 distinct CDR3 sequences; roughly 40% are singletons. These TCRs are of unknown antigen specificity. Material: CD8+ T cells from cultured PBMCs, obtained from culture after CMV antigen stimulation. These receptor sequences come from a human donor in good health (CMV status not recorded). Some clones in this sample may be carry-over from other donors' samples. CDR3s include the opening cysteine and the closing phenylalanine or tryptophan. Fields, in order: clone size, J gene, V gene, D gene, CDR3 DNA, CDR3 protein. D genes are given only for firm matches. Rows may omit the clone size; those that give it use once, few, many or a size class.

clone_size: -; j_call: TRBJ1-2; v_call: TRBV7-9; d_call: -; cdr3_nt: TGTGCCAGCAGCCCGGGGGTCCGGAATCGGGACTATGGCTACACCTTC; cdr3_aa: CASSPGVRNRDYGYTF
clone_size: -; j_call: TRBJ1-5; v_call: TRBV5-5; d_call: -; cdr3_nt: TGTGCCAGCAGCTTTGGCAGGGGCAATCAGCCCCAGCATTTT; cdr3_aa: CASSFGRGNQPQHF
clone_size: once; j_call: TRBJ2-5; v_call: TRBV7-4; d_call: -; cdr3_nt: TGTGCCAGCAGCTTAGGTCGGTCAGGAAAGCAAGAGACCCAGTACTTC; cdr3_aa: CASSLGRSGKQETQYF
clone_size: -; j_call: TRBJ2-1; v_call: TRBV24-1; d_call: TRBD2; cdr3_nt: TGTGCCACCGGCGGATCCGGGACTAGCGGGACTAACAATGAGCAGTTCTTC; cdr3_aa: CATGGSGTSGTNNEQFF
clone_size: -; j_call: TRBJ1-2; v_call: TRBV19; d_call: TRBD1; cdr3_nt: TGTGCCAGTAGCAACCGACAGGGTAGAGGCTACACCTTC; cdr3_aa: CASSNRQGRGYTF
clone_size: -; j_call: TRBJ2-7; v_call: TRBV20-1; d_call: -; cdr3_nt: TGCAGTGCTATCCCCGGTTACGGACACTCCTACGAGCAGTACTTC; cdr3_aa: CSAIPGYGHSYEQYF
clone_size: -; j_call: TRBJ2-2; v_call: TRBV25-1; d_call: -; cdr3_nt: TGTGCCAGCAGTGGGGCGGTTCAGAGGCATACGAACACCGGGGAGCTGTTTTTT; cdr3_aa: CASSGAVQRHTNTGELFF
clone_size: many; j_call: TRBJ2-3; v_call: TRBV12-3/TRBV12-4; d_call: -; cdr3_nt: TGTGCCAGCAGTCCTTCTTGGGGGGTGCTGAGCACAGATACGCAGTATTTT; cdr3_aa: CASSPSWGVLSTDTQYF
clone_size: -; j_call: TRBJ1-4; v_call: TRBV4-1; d_call: -; cdr3_nt: TGCGCCAGCAGCCAAGATCCCGCAGCCGTGTTTTTT; cdr3_aa: CASSQDPAAVFF
clone_size: -; j_call: TRBJ2-3; v_call: TRBV2; d_call: TRBD2; cdr3_nt: TGTGCCAGCAGTGAACCTAGCGGGTTGGAAGATACGCAGTATTTT; cdr3_aa: CASSEPSGLEDTQYF
clone_size: -; j_call: TRBJ2-3; v_call: TRBV9; d_call: -; cdr3_nt: TGTGCCAGCAGCGTAGGAGTCGAGGGAGATACGCAGTATTTT; cdr3_aa: CASSVGVEGDTQYF
clone_size: -; j_call: TRBJ2-1; v_call: TRBV7-6; d_call: TRBD2; cdr3_nt: TGTGCCAGCAGCTCGCCTGCTAGCGGGGGGTCCAATGAGCAGTTCTTC; cdr3_aa: CASSSPASGGSNEQFF
clone_size: -; j_call: TRBJ2-3; v_call: TRBV27; d_call: -; cdr3_nt: TGTGCCAGCACCGGGGGAACAGATACGCAGTATTTT; cdr3_aa: CASTGGTDTQYF
clone_size: once; j_call: TRBJ1-5; v_call: TRBV24-1; d_call: -; cdr3_nt: TGTGCCACCAGTGATGGACCTGGGCCCCAGCATTTT; cdr3_aa: CATSDGPGPQHF
clone_size: -; j_call: TRBJ2-7; v_call: TRBV19; d_call: -; cdr3_nt: TGTGCCAGTAGTATTGAGGGAAGCTCCTACGAGCAGTACTTC; cdr3_aa: CASSIEGSSYEQYF
clone_size: -; j_call: TRBJ1-6; v_call: TRBV7-8; d_call: -; cdr3_nt: TGTGCCAGCAGCTTGCCCGAGGAGGGGCGGAATTCACCCCTCCACTTT; cdr3_aa: CASSLPEEGRNSPLHF
clone_size: many; j_call: TRBJ2-3; v_call: TRBV5-4; d_call: -; cdr3_nt: TGTGCCAGCAGCTTGGTGGCGGGGGCCACAGATACGCAGTATTTT; cdr3_aa: CASSLVAGATDTQYF
clone_size: -; j_call: TRBJ2-1; v_call: TRBV28; d_call: TRBD2; cdr3_nt: TGTGCCAGCAGTCGGACTAGCGGATCATACAATGAGCAGTTCTTC; cdr3_aa: CASSRTSGSYNEQFF
clone_size: few; j_call: TRBJ2-3; v_call: TRBV27; d_call: -; cdr3_nt: TGTGCCAGCAGTTTATCGAGGCGTCGGGGGCCAGATACGCAGTATTTT; cdr3_aa: CASSLSRRRGPDTQYF
clone_size: few; j_call: TRBJ2-5; v_call: TRBV7-6; d_call: -; cdr3_nt: TGTGCCAGCAGCGTAGAGACACTGTACCAAGAGACCCAGTACTTC; cdr3_aa: CASSVETLYQETQYF
clone_size: once; j_call: TRBJ2-1; v_call: TRBV7-2; d_call: TRBD1; cdr3_nt: TGTGCCAGCAGCTTTGGGACAGGCTTCAATGAGCAGTTCTTC; cdr3_aa: CASSFGTGFNEQFF
clone_size: few; j_call: TRBJ1-3; v_call: TRBV7-9; d_call: -; cdr3_nt: TGTGCCAGCAGCTTAGCCTCCCCGAGCTCTGGAAACACCATATATTTT; cdr3_aa: CASSLASPSSGNTIYF
clone_size: many; j_call: TRBJ2-5; v_call: TRBV7-2; d_call: TRBD1; cdr3_nt: TGTGCCAGCAGCCTCAACAGGGGGGAGACCCAGTACTTC; cdr3_aa: CASSLNRGETQYF
clone_size: -; j_call: TRBJ2-2; v_call: TRBV2; d_call: TRBD2; cdr3_nt: TGTGCCAGCAGTGAATTTGGCGGGGGTTACGCCGGGGAGCTGTTTTTT; cdr3_aa: CASSEFGGGYAGELFF
clone_size: few; j_call: TRBJ2-5; v_call: TRBV11-2; d_call: TRBD1; cdr3_nt: TGTGCCAGCAGCGCAGCGAGCGGACAGGGATCGGAGACCCAGTACTTC; cdr3_aa: CASSAASGQGSETQYF
clone_size: many; j_call: TRBJ2-2; v_call: TRBV7-6; d_call: TRBD2; cdr3_nt: TGTGCCAGCAGCTTAGGCCTCGGCCCCCTACTAGCGGGCTCTTCAACCGGGGAGCTGTTTTTT; cdr3_aa: CASSLGLGPLLAGSSTGELFF
clone_size: -; j_call: TRBJ2-1; v_call: TRBV27; d_call: -; cdr3_nt: TGTGCCAGCAGTTACGGGACCGACGAGAATGAGCAGTTCTTC; cdr3_aa: CASSYGTDENEQFF
clone_size: -; j_call: TRBJ2-5; v_call: TRBV29-1; d_call: TRBD1; cdr3_nt: TGCAGCGTTGAAGAAGTGGGACAGGGCGAGACCCAGTACTTC; cdr3_aa: CSVEEVGQGETQYF
clone_size: -; j_call: TRBJ2-1; v_call: TRBV9; d_call: TRBD1; cdr3_nt: TGTGCCAGCAGCGCCGGGACAGGGGGGTATGAGCAGTTCTTC; cdr3_aa: CASSAGTGGYEQFF
clone_size: -; j_call: TRBJ2-7; v_call: TRBV27; d_call: -; cdr3_nt: TGTGCCAGCAGTTTATATGGGAGCTCCTACGAGCAGTACTTC; cdr3_aa: CASSLYGSSYEQYF
clone_size: -; j_call: TRBJ2-1; v_call: TRBV11-2; d_call: TRBD2; cdr3_nt: TGTGCCAGCAGCCTAGCGGGGGATTACAATGAGCAGTTCTTC; cdr3_aa: CASSLAGDYNEQFF
clone_size: few; j_call: TRBJ1-2; v_call: TRBV6-5; d_call: TRBD1; cdr3_nt: TGTGCCAGCAGGACGAGTGTACAGGGGGGGATTTATGGCTACACCTTC; cdr3_aa: CASRTSVQGGIYGYTF
clone_size: once; j_call: TRBJ1-5; v_call: TRBV27; d_call: -; cdr3_nt: TGTGCCAGCAGCGAGAGAGCTGGACAGCCCCAGCATTTT; cdr3_aa: CASSERAGQPQHF
clone_size: -; j_call: TRBJ1-2; v_call: TRBV27; d_call: -; cdr3_nt: TGTGCCAGCAGTTTAACGGCGCACTATGGCTACACCTTC; cdr3_aa: CASSLTAHYGYTF
clone_size: few; j_call: TRBJ2-7; v_call: TRBV11-2; d_call: -; cdr3_nt: TGTGCCAGCAGCCCCTGGGGAGGGACAAACTACGAGCAGTACTTC; cdr3_aa: CASSPWGGTNYEQYF
clone_size: -; j_call: TRBJ2-3; v_call: TRBV25-1; d_call: TRBD2; cdr3_nt: TGTGCCAGCAGTGAATATTTTACACGGGGGGGCGGAGATACGCAGTATTTT; cdr3_aa: CASSEYFTRGGGDTQYF
clone_size: few; j_call: TRBJ2-2; v_call: TRBV7-9; d_call: -; cdr3_nt: TGTGCCAGCAGCTCGGAATACACCGGGGAGCTGTTTTTT; cdr3_aa: CASSSEYTGELFF
clone_size: -; j_call: TRBJ1-5; v_call: TRBV14; d_call: -; cdr3_nt: TGTGCCAGCAGCCGGGAAAGCAATCAGCCCCAGCATTTT; cdr3_aa: CASSRESNQPQHF
clone_size: -; j_call: TRBJ1-4; v_call: TRBV25-1; d_call: -; cdr3_nt: TGTGCCAGCAGCCAACTATGGGACGCTAATGAAAAACTGTTTTTT; cdr3_aa: CASSQLWDANEKLFF
clone_size: -; j_call: TRBJ1-3; v_call: TRBV20-1; d_call: TRBD1; cdr3_nt: TGCAGTGCTAGAGATTCCGGAGGGACAGGGGTTCAAATAAACACCATATATTTT; cdr3_aa: CSARDSGGTGVQINTIYF
clone_size: -; j_call: TRBJ1-1; v_call: TRBV19; d_call: -; cdr3_nt: TGTGCCAGTAGTATAGTCCCGGGGAAGAACACTGAAGCTTTCTTT; cdr3_aa: CASSIVPGKNTEAFF
clone_size: -; j_call: TRBJ1-1; v_call: TRBV6-1; d_call: -; cdr3_nt: TGTGCCAGCAGTGAAAACAGGCCCACTGAAGCTTTCTTT; cdr3_aa: CASSENRPTEAFF
clone_size: few; j_call: TRBJ1-1; v_call: TRBV11-3; d_call: -; cdr3_nt: TGTGCCAGCAGCTCGGGGGCGAACACTGAAGCTTTCTTT; cdr3_aa: CASSSGANTEAFF
clone_size: -; j_call: TRBJ1-1; v_call: TRBV12-3/TRBV12-4; d_call: -; cdr3_nt: TGTGCCAGCAGTTTAGGCAGCTATAGAGCTTTCTTT; cdr3_aa: CASSLGSYRAFF
clone_size: -; j_call: TRBJ2-7; v_call: TRBV6-1; d_call: TRBD2; cdr3_nt: TGTGCCAGCTCGGGGACTAGCGGGGGAGCCGAATTCTCCTACGAGCAGTACTTC; cdr3_aa: CASSGTSGGAEFSYEQYF
clone_size: many; j_call: TRBJ1-6; v_call: TRBV7-2; d_call: -; cdr3_nt: TGTGCCAGCACCCTGGGGGGCGTGGATTCACCCCTCCACTTT; cdr3_aa: CASTLGGVDSPLHF
clone_size: -; j_call: TRBJ1-2; v_call: TRBV7-2; d_call: TRBD1; cdr3_nt: TGTGCCAGCAGCAGGGGACAGGGCTACTATGGCTACACCTTC; cdr3_aa: CASSRGQGYYGYTF
clone_size: -; j_call: TRBJ2-1; v_call: TRBV4-2; d_call: -; cdr3_nt: TGTGCCAGCAGCCCCCATGATAAATCTACGGGGACACGGGAGCAGTTCTTC; cdr3_aa: CASSPHDKSTGTREQFF
clone_size: -; j_call: TRBJ2-3; v_call: TRBV7-2; d_call: TRBD2; cdr3_nt: TGTGCCAGCAGCCCAGTGCGGGGGTACACAGATACGCAGTATTTT; cdr3_aa: CASSPVRGYTDTQYF
clone_size: -; j_call: TRBJ2-7; v_call: TRBV6-6; d_call: -; cdr3_nt: TGTGCCAGCAGTTACGGGGGGCTCTACGAGCAGTACTTC; cdr3_aa: CASSYGGLYEQYF
clone_size: few; j_call: TRBJ1-5; v_call: TRBV6-6; d_call: TRBD1; cdr3_nt: TGTGCCAGCAGTTACGGGGAAGGGGGCGTATCTCAGCCCCAGCATTTT; cdr3_aa: CASSYGEGGVSQPQHF
clone_size: -; j_call: TRBJ2-4; v_call: TRBV6-2/TRBV6-3; d_call: TRBD1; cdr3_nt: TGTGCCAGCATGGGACAGGGGGCAGGAGAGGACATTCAGTACTTC; cdr3_aa: CASMGQGAGEDIQYF
clone_size: -; j_call: TRBJ2-2; v_call: TRBV2; d_call: TRBD1; cdr3_nt: TGTGCCACCTGGACAGGGTCGGACACCGGGGAGCTGTTTTTT; cdr3_aa: CATWTGSDTGELFF
clone_size: few; j_call: TRBJ2-7; v_call: TRBV7-2; d_call: -; cdr3_nt: TGTGCCAGCAGCTTAGGACAGGCTTTCTACGAGCAGTACTTC; cdr3_aa: CASSLGQAFYEQYF